This entry concerns a single T cell receptor (beta chain). Its antigen has not been determined. Per-base qualities were not stored, and no clone one base away is much larger. Eligible patients were adults with ileal or ileocolonic Crohn's disease who had an indication for ileocolonic resection. Whole ileal mucosal biopsies were stored frozen at -80°C before DNA extraction. Genomic DNA was extracted from frozen whole biopsies using a TRizol-based method and was quantified with a NanoDrop 2000 spectrophotometer. The CDR3 starts with the cysteine, ends with the phenylalanine, and has 13 residues. Just the 39-base CDR3 DNA is kept, in frame starting at base 1. The germline V gene gives CDR1 as SQVTM and CDR2 as ANQGSEA. Deletion took 5 bases off V and 5 bases off J, with a span of 12 bases between the germline ends. These data originate in a study of T cell repertoires in ileal Crohn's disease (dated by TCRdb to the late 2010s). Broadly, across the study: The median duration of disease was approximately eight years, and at the time of surgery roughly 38% of patients were active smokers. Roughly half of the patients were given postoperative therapy, with 15 to 20 on anti-TNF agents and under 13 on thiopurines. TCR repertoire analysis was done in 50 or so Crohn's disease patients from a prospective multicentre cohort. Running in parallel with the study was a multicentre cohort set up to find predictors of early endoscopic recurrence following ileocolonic resection. A Rutgeerts score higher than i0 was the definition used for endoscopic postoperative recurrence. Every patient underwent surgery because of a complication, which was stricturing disease in about 60% and penetrating disease in about 40%. A total of some 170 mucosal samples from around 60 patients were sequenced, collected from several sites on the surgical specimen as well as at postoperative endoscopy.

What the work shows at the level of the full study, not this receptor alone: Compared with non-smokers, patients who were active smokers at surgery showed a significantly higher proportion of clonal expansions (roughly 24% vs 19%, p=0.02). Mucosal CD4 and CD8 T cells were sorted and sequenced only in a subgroup of patients, whose size was not stated. Compared with CD4 T cells, sorted CD8 T cells held more high-frequency clones, which suggests that the mucosal expansions were mostly CD8. Endoscopic recurrence was found to be associated with higher high-frequency clone percentages at surgery, and recurrence was observed in all patients with clonality above 26.8% (18/57).

For commercial TCRB immunosequencing, approximately 500 nanograms of biopsy DNA were submitted for each sample. Adaptive Biotechnology amplified the CDR3 regions from genomic DNA with a two-step multiplex PCR designed to control amplification bias. Primers covering every V and J gene segment were used in the first PCR, while barcodes and Illumina adapters were added in the second PCR. An Illumina instrument was used to sequence the CDR3 libraries. The published analysis was carried out like this. The analysis used both the pipelines supplied by the vendor and custom analysis of the raw data in R/Bioconductor with R version 3.3.0. Clonality, which ranges from 0 to 1, was calculated as the inverse of the normalised Shannon entropy across all productive clones. High-frequency clones were defined as the repertoire share of the top 100 clones, retaining only clones passing a 95% confidence test. The Simpson index measured repertoire diversity, and the Morisita-Horn index measured overlap between samples. As stored in TCRdb, this immuneACCESS dataset retains in-frame rearrangements with V and J assigned. A fraction of the clones does not appear; measured against another copy, unresolved V genes explain less than half of the discrepancy, and the remainder lacks a known reason. Clonal size and the V and J genes are those of that table, whereas D and trimming came from the DNA. The sample table records around 9,000 clones; roughly 79% of these occur just once. The ten most abundant clones make up about 4.5% of the sample.

The sequenced sample was ileal tissue. The TCR sequence derives from an adult with Crohn's disease. The chain was built from TRBV29-1 and TRBJ2-2; tentative D gene TRBD1, with 7 bases matching. The DNA sequence is as follows: TGCAGCGTTTACCCAGGGGGGACCGGGGAGCTGTTTTTT. It translates as CSVYPGGTGELFF.